Presented here are 9 T cell receptor beta chains from one specimen sequenced in a study of regulatory T cells in long-lasting Graves disease. Noted time point: newly diagnosed GD, antithyroid drugs for less than 3 months. There was RNA extracted from PBMCs, and the TCR library was made from it. Assembly of TCR beta libraries relied on iRepertoire HTBI primers together with Arm-PCR of CDR3 regions. Each CDR3 protein is one row after TCRdb ran MiXCR on the multiplex PCR reads. The sample includes roughly 380,000 distinct CDR3 sequences, 15% to 17% of them seen just once. Sample: peripheral blood mononuclear cells (PBMCs), taken at new diagnosis, from a patient treated with antithyroid drugs. These receptors originate from a female donor with Graves disease.

This clonotype was found many times. This chain joins TRBV12-5 and TRBJ1-5; D is uncertain. Between the trimmed V and J ends, which lost 2 bases and 0 bases, there was a span of 23 bases. From germline, CDR1 is LGHNT and CDR2 FRNRAP. The CDR3 is 20 residues long. CDR3 protein: CASGLLLAQDWEYSNQPQHF. The CDR3 DNA is TGTGCTAGTGGTTTGCTCTTAGCCCAGGACTGGGAATATAGCAATCAGCCCCAGCATTTT.

This clonotype was recorded many times. The gene calls are TRBV6-1 and TRBJ2-7; 8 bases align to TRBD2. CDR1 is MNHNS, CDR2 SASEGT, per germline. The CDR3 covers 15 residues. V shed 7 bases, J shed 2 bases, and the junction held 10 bases outside the gene matches. CDR3 bases: TGTGCCAGCATCCCCCCGGGGGGGGGAGCCTACGAGCAGTACTTC. Protein: CASIPPGGGAYEQYF.

Ten or more counts support this clonotype. The DNA for the CDR3 is TGTGCCAGCAGTGAAGTCGATGCAACGGTCCTCCGTCGGGACAGGGGAGGCACTAACTATGGCTACACCTTC. Its translation: CASSEVDATVLRRDRGGTNYGYTF. This chain joins TRBV6-1 and TRBJ1-2; 10 positions agree with TRBD1. Trimming took 1 base from V and 0 from J; bases not matched to a gene: 26. Germline V CDR1 and CDR2: MNHNS, SASEGT. The CDR3 has 24 amino acids.

Details on this clonotype: This may be a read error: a much more frequent sequence differs by one nucleotide. The genes are TRBV9 and TRBJ2-4, with D perhaps given as TRBD1 or TRBD2 (5 bases each). CDR3 length equals 15 residues. Trimming removed 0 bases at V and 13 bases at J, with 20 bases between. Germline assignment: CDR1 SGDLS and CDR2 YYNGEE. CDR3: CASSVVGVGGNEQYF. Here the CDR3 DNA reads TGTGCCAGCAGCGTAGTGGGAGTTGGGGGAAATGAGCAGTACTTC.

At least ten counts were recorded for this clonotype. This sequence joins TRBV20-1 and TRBJ1-1; TRBD1 might be the D (5 bases). The CDR3 is 13 residues long. The ends were cut back, 7 bases at V and 0 bases at J, with 12 bases in the middle. CDR1 DFQATT and CDR2 SNEGSKA come from the germline V gene (reference sequence). CDR3 sequence reads: CSVGRGMNTEAFF. The CDR3 DNA reads TGCAGTGTCGGGCGGGGCATGAACACTGAAGCTTTCTTT.

This clonotype was seen repeatedly, ten times or more. One junction end disagrees with the germline gene, perhaps due to a read error. The gene calls are TRBV5-1 and TRBJ1-5, with TRBD1 identical over 7 bases. The CDR3 consists of 15 residues. Germline CDR1 is SGHRS and CDR2 is YFSETQ. CDR3 nucleotides: TGTGCCAGCAGCTTAGCAGGGGGTGGCAATCAGCCCCAGCATTTT. Translation gives CASSLAGGGNQPQHF.

The table lists this clonotype with many counts. The chain has TRBV10-3 and TRBJ2-3; possibly TRBD2 for D (6 bases). V dropped 10 bases and J dropped 5 bases, with 16 bases sitting between them. CDR3 length: 13 residues. Germline V gene lookup returns CDR1 ENHRY and CDR2 SYGVKD. CDR3 bases: TGTGCCACCCGTCGCGGGAATGGAGATACGCAGTATTTT. Protein: CATRRGNGDTQYF.

To note about this clonotype: Being one base from a much bigger clone, this may be a read error. The V and J genes are TRBV5-1 and TRBJ1-1, with D perhaps TRBD1 (6 bases). This CDR3 is built from 14 residues. The germline V gene has CDR1 SGHRS and CDR2 YFSETQ. Here the CDR3 reads CVNSLDTGRPKAFF. In DNA form, the CDR3 reads TGCGTCAACAGCTTGGATACAGGGCGTCCTAAAGCTTTCTTT.

V gene TRBV15 combines with J gene TRBJ1-3; D is unclear. The V end lost 0 bases, the J end lost 7 bases, and 13 bases lay between the germline ends. There are 15 residues in the CDR3. CDR1 LNHNV and CDR2 YYDKDF come from the germline V gene (reference sequence). The CDR3 loop reads CATSRDRTHTNTIYF. DNA for the CDR3: TGTGCCACCAGCAGAGACCGCACCCATACGAACACCATATATTTT.